This is a list of T cell receptor beta chains from one sample in a study of cytomegalovirus exposure and HLA in healthy donors. Some clones are missing from TCRdb's copy, which holds only in-frame ones; the method was immunoSEQ multiplex PCR. Found here are tens of thousands of clones, about two thirds of them singletons; the top ten hold 4% to 4.5%. Sequenced material: PBMCs. The receptors were sampled from a woman between 45 and 65 years old in good health and CMV-seronegative. CDR3s include the opening cysteine and the closing phenylalanine or tryptophan. Fields, in order: V gene, D gene, clone size, CDR3 length, J gene, CDR3 protein, CDR3 DNA. A D gene is named only where the DNA matches it firmly. For some rows the clone size is stated as once, few or many, or as a class when expanded; others skip it.

v_gene: TRBV7-2; d_gene: TRBD1; abundance: -; len: 13; j_gene: TRBJ1-2; CDR3aa: CASSFRQGNGYTF; CDR3nt: TGTGCCAGCAGCTTTCGACAGGGAAATGGCTACACCTTC
v_gene: TRBV5-8; d_gene: -; abundance: -; len: 14; j_gene: TRBJ1-1; CDR3aa: CASSRTRSPTEAFF; CDR3nt: TGTGCCAGCAGCCGGACACGTTCCCCCACTGAAGCTTTCTTT
v_gene: TRBV9; d_gene: -; abundance: few; len: 12; j_gene: TRBJ2-1; CDR3aa: CASSVLGGEQFF; CDR3nt: TGTGCCAGCAGCGTTTTGGGAGGTGAGCAGTTCTTC
v_gene: TRBV4-2; d_gene: -; abundance: once; len: 15; j_gene: TRBJ1-6; CDR3aa: CASSQERSYNSPLHF; CDR3nt: TGTGCCAGCAGCCAAGAACGGTCGTATAATTCACCCCTCCACTTT
v_gene: TRBV15; d_gene: -; abundance: -; len: 13; j_gene: TRBJ2-1; CDR3aa: CATSRQRGNEQFF; CDR3nt: TGTGCCACCAGCAGACAACGGGGTAATGAGCAGTTCTTC
v_gene: TRBV5-4; d_gene: TRBD2; abundance: once; len: 15; j_gene: TRBJ2-1; CDR3aa: CASSLFSGGNNEQFF; CDR3nt: TGTGCCAGCAGCTTATTCAGCGGGGGGAACAATGAGCAGTTCTTC
v_gene: TRBV4-1; d_gene: -; abundance: -; len: 13; j_gene: TRBJ1-6; CDR3aa: CASSQDLVSPLHF; CDR3nt: TGCGCCAGCAGCCAAGATCTTGTTTCACCCCTCCACTTT
v_gene: TRBV6-5; d_gene: -; abundance: -; len: 13; j_gene: TRBJ2-7; CDR3aa: CASSSGTTYEQYF; CDR3nt: TGTGCCAGCAGTTCCGGGACAACCTACGAGCAGTACTTC
v_gene: TRBV23-1; d_gene: -; abundance: -; len: 12; j_gene: TRBJ1-1; CDR3aa: CASSRVNTEAFF; CDR3nt: TGCGCCAGCAGTCGAGTGAACACTGAAGCTTTCTTT
v_gene: TRBV5-6; d_gene: TRBD1; abundance: -; len: 14; j_gene: TRBJ1-2; CDR3aa: CASSLRQGAQGYTF; CDR3nt: TGTGCCAGCAGCTTGAGGCAGGGGGCGCAAGGCTACACCTTC
v_gene: TRBV29-1; d_gene: -; abundance: -; len: 13; j_gene: TRBJ2-1; CDR3aa: CSVEGQGGYEQFF; CDR3nt: TGCAGCGTTGAAGGCCAGGGAGGCTATGAGCAGTTCTTC
v_gene: TRBV4-2; d_gene: TRBD1; abundance: -; len: 15; j_gene: TRBJ2-3; CDR3aa: CASSHRQGNTDTQYF; CDR3nt: TGTGCCAGCAGCCACAGACAGGGGAACACAGATACGCAGTATTTT
v_gene: TRBV4-1; d_gene: -; abundance: few; len: 15; j_gene: TRBJ2-2; CDR3aa: CASSQDRRNTGELFF; CDR3nt: TGCGCCAGCAGCCAAGACAGGCGGAACACCGGGGAGCTGTTTTTT
v_gene: TRBV10-1; d_gene: -; abundance: -; len: 15; j_gene: TRBJ1-4; CDR3aa: CASIRTVPTNEKLFF; CDR3nt: TGCGCCAGCATCAGGACAGTCCCAACTAATGAAAAACTGTTTTTT
v_gene: TRBV18; d_gene: TRBD2; abundance: -; len: 16; j_gene: TRBJ2-7; CDR3aa: CASSLRTSGSSYEQYF; CDR3nt: TGTGCCAGCTCATTAAGGACTAGCGGGAGCTCCTACGAGCAGTACTTC
v_gene: TRBV28; d_gene: TRBD1; abundance: -; len: 15; j_gene: TRBJ1-5; CDR3aa: CASKGQGYSNQPQHF; CDR3nt: TGTGCCAGCAAGGGACAGGGATATAGCAATCAGCCCCAGCATTTT
v_gene: TRBV29-1; d_gene: TRBD1; abundance: few; len: 14; j_gene: TRBJ2-2; CDR3aa: CSVDGDRITGELFF; CDR3nt: TGCAGCGTTGACGGGGACAGGATCACCGGGGAGCTGTTTTTT
v_gene: TRBV13; d_gene: -; abundance: -; len: 19; j_gene: TRBJ2-1; CDR3aa: CASSLGWGGRSRGQNEQFF; CDR3nt: TGTGCCAGCAGCTTAGGCTGGGGCGGGAGATCCAGGGGGCAGAATGAGCAGTTCTTC
v_gene: TRBV2; d_gene: -; abundance: -; len: 13; j_gene: TRBJ1-1; CDR3aa: CASRDRRDTEAFF; CDR3nt: TGTGCCAGCAGAGACCGTCGGGACACTGAAGCTTTCTTT
v_gene: TRBV28; d_gene: -; abundance: once; len: 12; j_gene: TRBJ1-1; CDR3aa: CASSLSRDEAFF; CDR3nt: TGTGCCAGCAGTTTATCGCGGGATGAAGCTTTCTTT
v_gene: TRBV5-1; d_gene: TRBD1; abundance: -; len: 14; j_gene: TRBJ2-7; CDR3aa: CASSPLDRGYEQYF; CDR3nt: TGCGCCAGCAGCCCGCTGGACAGGGGGTATGAGCAGTACTTC
v_gene: TRBV29-1; d_gene: -; abundance: -; len: 12; j_gene: TRBJ1-6; CDR3aa: CSVCDNNSPLHF; CDR3nt: TGCAGCGTTTGCGATAATAATTCACCCCTCCACTTT
v_gene: TRBV4-1; d_gene: TRBD1; abundance: few; len: 14; j_gene: TRBJ2-1; CDR3aa: CASSLGGQYNEQFF; CDR3nt: TGCGCCAGCAGCCTAGGGGGACAGTACAATGAGCAGTTCTTC
v_gene: TRBV6-6; d_gene: TRBD1; abundance: few; len: 16; j_gene: TRBJ1-5; CDR3aa: CASSYGSSGGPGPQHF; CDR3nt: TGTGCCAGCAGTTACGGTTCCTCAGGGGGGCCGGGGCCCCAGCATTTT
v_gene: TRBV5-4; d_gene: -; abundance: -; len: 16; j_gene: TRBJ1-1; CDR3aa: CASSFTMNLPNTEAFF; CDR3nt: TGTGCCAGCAGCTTCACAATGAACCTGCCGAACACTGAAGCTTTCTTT
v_gene: TRBV6-6; d_gene: -; abundance: few; len: 13; j_gene: TRBJ2-2; CDR3aa: CATSTGNTGELFF; CDR3nt: TGTGCCACCTCGACAGGGAACACCGGGGAGCTGTTTTTT
v_gene: TRBV7-9; d_gene: -; abundance: -; len: 14; j_gene: TRBJ1-4; CDR3aa: CASSLAGAGEKLFF; CDR3nt: TGTGCCAGCAGCTTAGCGGGAGCTGGTGAAAAACTGTTTTTT
v_gene: TRBV29-1; d_gene: TRBD1; abundance: -; len: 14; j_gene: TRBJ1-1; CDR3aa: CSARPGTGNTEAFF; CDR3nt: TGCAGCGCGCGTCCCGGGACAGGGAACACTGAAGCTTTCTTT
v_gene: TRBV27; d_gene: -; abundance: -; len: 15; j_gene: TRBJ1-1; CDR3aa: CASSLSDSLNTEAFF; CDR3nt: TGTGCCAGCAGTTTATCTGACAGTTTGAACACTGAAGCTTTCTTT
v_gene: TRBV14; d_gene: -; abundance: -; len: 13; j_gene: TRBJ1-1; CDR3aa: CASNNSPVQEAFF; CDR3nt: TGTGCCAGCAATAATTCTCCCGTACAAGAAGCTTTCTTT
v_gene: TRBV29-1; d_gene: TRBD1; abundance: few; len: 16; j_gene: TRBJ1-6; CDR3aa: CSVESQQGRSNSPLHF; CDR3nt: TGCAGCGTTGAATCCCAACAGGGGAGATCGAATTCACCCCTCCACTTT
v_gene: TRBV10-3; d_gene: TRBD1; abundance: few; len: 14; j_gene: TRBJ1-2; CDR3aa: CAIKGQGANYGYTF; CDR3nt: TGTGCCATCAAAGGACAGGGGGCGAACTATGGCTACACCTTC
v_gene: TRBV5-4; d_gene: TRBD1; abundance: few; len: 15; j_gene: TRBJ2-7; CDR3aa: CASSLDGTVNYEQYF; CDR3nt: TGTGCCAGCAGCTTGGATGGGACAGTTAACTACGAGCAGTACTTC
v_gene: TRBV7-3; d_gene: -; abundance: -; len: 14; j_gene: TRBJ1-1; CDR3aa: CASSPTAMNTEAFF; CDR3nt: TGTGCCAGCAGCCCGACAGCAATGAACACTGAAGCTTTCTTT
v_gene: TRBV9; d_gene: -; abundance: -; len: 14; j_gene: TRBJ1-6; CDR3aa: CASSVAQGDSPLHF; CDR3nt: TGTGCCAGCAGCGTAGCACAGGGTGATTCACCCCTCCACTTT
v_gene: TRBV6-6; d_gene: -; abundance: -; len: 13; j_gene: TRBJ2-5; CDR3aa: CASYNRELETQYF; CDR3nt: TGTGCCAGCTACAACAGGGAGTTAGAGACCCAGTACTTC
v_gene: TRBV6-6; d_gene: TRBD2; abundance: -; len: 15; j_gene: TRBJ2-1; CDR3aa: CASSYSLAGGNEQFF; CDR3nt: TGTGCCAGCAGTTACTCGCTAGCGGGAGGCAATGAGCAGTTCTTC
v_gene: TRBV29-1; d_gene: TRBD1; abundance: few; len: 13; j_gene: TRBJ1-1; CDR3aa: CSVSGGGLTEAFF; CDR3nt: TGCAGCGTTAGTGGAGGGGGCCTCACTGAAGCTTTCTTT
v_gene: TRBV18; d_gene: -; abundance: -; len: 13; j_gene: TRBJ1-6; CDR3aa: CASSPGRGSPLHF; CDR3nt: TGTGCCAGCTCACCAGGGAGGGGGTCACCCCTCCACTTT
v_gene: TRBV6-1; d_gene: TRBD1; abundance: -; len: 13; j_gene: TRBJ1-2; CDR3aa: CASSETGDDGYTF; CDR3nt: TGTGCCAGCAGTGAAACAGGGGACGATGGCTACACCTTC
v_gene: TRBV7-6; d_gene: -; abundance: -; len: 12; j_gene: TRBJ2-7; CDR3aa: CASSLVGYEQYF; CDR3nt: TGTGCCAGCAGCTTGGTCGGCTACGAGCAGTACTTC
v_gene: TRBV5-1; d_gene: TRBD1; abundance: -; len: 18; j_gene: TRBJ1-2; CDR3aa: CASSLQGTPPMATISRTF; CDR3nt: TGCGCCAGCAGTCTACAGGGGACACCCCCTATGGCTACGATATCGAGGACCTTC
v_gene: TRBV10-3; d_gene: TRBD2; abundance: -; len: 16; j_gene: TRBJ2-3; CDR3aa: CAISYRLAGLGDTQYF; CDR3nt: TGTGCCATCAGCTATAGACTAGCGGGTCTAGGGGATACGCAGTATTTT
v_gene: TRBV6-1; d_gene: TRBD1; abundance: few; len: 15; j_gene: TRBJ1-5; CDR3aa: CASSEDQGARQPQHF; CDR3nt: TGTGCCAGCAGTGAAGATCAGGGGGCGAGGCAGCCCCAGCATTTT
v_gene: TRBV15; d_gene: -; abundance: -; len: 13; j_gene: TRBJ2-5; CDR3aa: CATSRDQKETQYF; CDR3nt: TGTGCCACCAGCAGAGACCAGAAAGAGACCCAGTACTTC
v_gene: TRBV6-5; d_gene: TRBD2; abundance: once; len: 12; j_gene: TRBJ2-7; CDR3aa: CASSREGHEQYF; CDR3nt: TGTGCCAGCTCCCGGGAGGGTCACGAGCAGTACTTC